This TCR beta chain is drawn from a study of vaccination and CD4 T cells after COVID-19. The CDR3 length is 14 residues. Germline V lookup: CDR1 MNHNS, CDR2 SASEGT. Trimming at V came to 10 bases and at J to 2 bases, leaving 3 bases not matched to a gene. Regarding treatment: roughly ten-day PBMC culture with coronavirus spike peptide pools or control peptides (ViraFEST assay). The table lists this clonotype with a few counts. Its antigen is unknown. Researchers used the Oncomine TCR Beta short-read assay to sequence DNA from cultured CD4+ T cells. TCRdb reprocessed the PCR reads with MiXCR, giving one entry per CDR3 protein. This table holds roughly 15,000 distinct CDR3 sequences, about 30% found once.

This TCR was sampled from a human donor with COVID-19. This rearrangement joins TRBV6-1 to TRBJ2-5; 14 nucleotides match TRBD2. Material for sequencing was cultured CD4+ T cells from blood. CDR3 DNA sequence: TGTGCCACCCGACTAGCGGGGGGGCAAGAGACCCAGTACTTC. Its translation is CATRLAGGQETQYF.